This passage covers 14 T cell receptor beta chains from one sample sequenced in a study of blood T cell repertoires in COVID-19. TCRdb's table, derived via immunoSEQ multiplex PCR, lists solely in-frame clones and lacks some. The sample comprises approximately 300,000 clones, 86% of which are singletons, and 1.6% rests with the top ten. The sequenced sample was peripheral blood. These receptors all stem from a woman between 50 and 59 years old with acute or convalescent COVID-19.

The chain uses TRBV30 and TRBJ1-2; 7 bases are shared with TRBD1. Germline-derived CDR1 and CDR2 are GTSNPN and SVGIG (reference sequence). The CDR3 contains 13 residues. Trimming cost V 3 bases and J 7 bases; bases outside gene matches: 8. The CDR3 is CAWRSWQGGGYTF. The CDR3 coding sequence is TGTGCCTGGAGAAGCTGGCAGGGGGGTGGCTACACCTTC.

J is TRBJ1-4 and V is TRBV4-3; D is unclear. CDR1 and CDR2 (germline): LGHNA, YSLEER. The CDR3 is 15 residues long. Trimming stripped 5 bases from V and 3 bases from J, with 13 bases between. CDR3 amino acids: CASSSRNLANEKLFF. CDR3 nucleotides: TGCGCCAGCAGCAGCAGGAACCTTGCTAATGAAAAACTGTTTTTT.

The DNA for the CDR3 is TGTGCCAGCAGCCCCTGGGGGCGAACTAATGAAAAACTGTTTTTT. Translating gives CASSPWGRTNEKLFF. V and J are TRBV3-1 (or the pseudogene TRBV3-2) and TRBJ1-4, with D possibly TRBD1 on 6 matching bases. V was trimmed by 4 bases and J by 1 base, leaving 10 bases between them. Germline V CDR1 and CDR2: LGHDT, YNNKEL (reference sequence). The CDR3 extends over 15 amino acids.

Comment on this clone: This may be a read error: a much more frequent sequence differs by one nucleotide. The chain employs TRBV16 and TRBJ1-2; the match to TRBD1 covers 9 bases. The length of the CDR3 is 13 residues. The V segment lost 4 bases and the J segment 4 bases; nucleotides outside the gene matches: 1. Germline V CDR1 and CDR2: KGHSY, FQNENV. CDR3 protein: CASSPGQGYGYTF. CDR3 coding DNA: TGTGCCAGCAGCCCGGGACAGGGCTATGGCTACACCTTC.

The gene calls are TRBV27 and TRBJ1-1; TRBD1 might be the D (6 bases). The CDR3 spans 14 residues. In germline, CDR1 is MNHEY, CDR2 SMNVEV (reference sequence). Trimming took 3 bases from V and 4 from J, leaving 12 bases between them. The chain's CDR3 is CASSFGGGGTEAFF. CDR3 sequence (DNA): TGTGCCAGCAGTTTTGGGGGAGGGGGCACTGAAGCTTTCTTT.

V and J are TRBV11-3 and TRBJ2-7, with D hard to call. Trimming removed 1 base at V and 2 bases at J, with 6 bases between. This CDR3 spans 13 amino acids. The germline gives CDR1 SGHNT, CDR2 YENEEA. The DNA of the CDR3 is TGTGCCAGCAGCTTAGGGCAGACCTACGAGCAGTACTTC. Protein sequence: CASSLGQTYEQYF. Based on the CDR3 plus reference TRBV11-3 and TRBJ2-7, the full variable domain is EAGVVQSPRYKIIEKKQPVAFWCNPISGHNTLYWYLQNLGQGPELLIRYENEEAVDDSQLPKDRFSAERLKGVDSTLKIQPAELGDSAVYLCASSLGQTYEQYFGPGTRLTVT.

The chain couples TRBV6-2 or TRBV6-3 to TRBJ1-5; 10 nucleotides align to TRBD1. This CDR3 is 15 amino acids long. Losses at the gene ends were 0 bases for V and 6 bases for J; bases not matched to a gene: 2. Germline CDR1 is MNHEY and CDR2 is SVGEGT. CDR3: CASSYSGQGPQPQHF. For the CDR3, the DNA is TGTGCCAGCAGTTACTCGGGACAGGGGCCTCAGCCCCAGCATTTT.

The V gene is TRBV28, the J gene TRBJ1-4; TRBD1 agrees at 7 bases. The CDR3 has 14 residues. The germline V gene has CDR1 MDHEN and CDR2 SYDVKM. Unmatched junction bases numbered 8, after V lost 5 bases and J lost 8 bases. The CDR3 bases are TGTGCCAGCAGTATTAGGGGGCACGTAGAAAAACTGTTTTTT. This encodes CASSIRGHVEKLFF.

The chain employs TRBV28 and TRBJ2-1, with TRBD1 identical over 9 bases. Trimming cost V 5 bases and J 8 bases; bases outside gene matches: 10. Germline V lookup: CDR1 MDHEN, CDR2 SYDVKM. This CDR3 is 15 amino acids long. CDR3 nucleotides: TGTGCCAGCAGTCTACCCCCGGGACAGGGACATGAGCAGTTCTTC. As protein: CASSLPPGQGHEQFF.

This sequence joins TRBV19 and TRBJ2-1; D unresolved. CDR1 LNHDA and CDR2 SQIVND come from the germline V gene (reference sequence). The CDR3 extends over 16 amino acids. V lost 4 bases and J lost 0, with 13 bases in between. This CDR3 is CASSTVDFSSYNEQFF. CDR3 DNA sequence: TGTGCCAGTAGTACCGTCGACTTTAGCTCCTACAATGAGCAGTTCTTC. Combining the CDR3 with reference TRBV19 and TRBJ2-1 gives the whole variable domain DGGITQSPKYLFRKEGQNVTLSCEQNLNHDAMYWYRQDPGQGLRLIYYSQIVNDFQKGDIAEGYSVSREKKESFPLTVTSAQKNPTAFYLCASSTVDFSSYNEQFFGPGTRLTVL.

The chain employs TRBV6-5 and TRBJ2-7; 7 bases line up with TRBD2. The length of the CDR3 is 15 residues. The junction had 11 bases not matched to a gene; V was cut back by 4 bases and J by 5 bases. The germline V gene has CDR1 MNHEY and CDR2 SVGAGI. The DNA of the CDR3 is TGTGCCAGCAGTTCTAGCGGCAGAGACGACCACGAGCAGTACTTC. Its protein is CASSSSGRDDHEQYF.

The chain has TRBV18 and TRBJ2-5, with 8 bases lining up with TRBD1. Trimming took 6 bases from V and 2 from J; bases not matched to a gene: 5. CDR1 and CDR2 (germline): KGHSH, LQKENI. The CDR3 covers 14 residues. The CDR3 loop reads CASSPDRAQETQYF. The CDR3 DNA is TGTGCCAGCTCCCCGGACAGGGCTCAAGAGACCCAGTACTTC.

This chain uses TRBV3-1 (or the pseudogene TRBV3-2) with TRBJ2-7; 9 bases match TRBD2. CDR1 is LGHDT, CDR2 YNNKEL, per germline (reference sequence). V shed 4 bases, J shed 5 bases, and the junction held 3 bases outside the gene matches. CDR3 length: 13 residues. DNA for the CDR3: TGTGCCAGCAGCCGGGGACTAGCAAACGAGCAGTACTTC. Protein sequence: CASSRGLANEQYF.

The chain links TRBV11-2 to TRBJ2-3, with TRBD1 identical over 9 bases. The germline gives CDR1 SGHAT, CDR2 FQNNGV. V was clipped by 2 bases and J by 4 bases; unmatched bases: 13. The CDR3 length is 18 residues. The CDR3 region is CASSLLARDRVFSDTQYF. The CDR3 DNA reads TGTGCCAGCAGCTTACTCGCCCGGGACAGGGTGTTCTCAGATACGCAGTATTTT.